A single sample gave rise to the 11 T cell receptor beta chains below, sequenced in a study of T cells of healthy individuals. TCRdb processed the 5' RACE reads anew with MiXCR; each CDR3 protein has one entry. This sample has 60,000 to 80,000 distinct CDR3 sequences; about 16% occur once, and the top ten carry 4% to 5%. The receptor set was obtained from a human donor in good health.

The genes are TRBV28 and TRBJ2-7, with 8 bases aligning to TRBD2. Germline CDR1 reads MDHEN; CDR2 reads SYDVKM. Trimming removed 5 bases from V and 9 bases from J; junction bases left unmatched: 18. The CDR3 length is 16 residues. The CDR3 is CASSDSLIGGRSRQYF. The DNA for the CDR3 is TGTGCCAGCAGTGACTCGCTAATTGGCGGGAGGTCCAGGCAGTACTTC.

The rearrangement uses TRBV20-1 and TRBJ1-1; perhaps TRBD1 as D (6 bases). From germline, CDR1 is DFQATT and CDR2 SNEGSKA (reference sequence). CDR3 length: 13 amino acids. Trimming shortened V by 2 bases and J by 4 bases, and 11 bases separated the two germline ends. The CDR3 coding sequence is TGCAGTGCTAGATTTCTGACAGGCACTGAAGCTTTCTTT. Amino acid sequence: CSARFLTGTEAFF.

The chain combines TRBV3-1 with TRBJ2-5, with 9 positions matching TRBD2. This CDR3 comprises 15 residues. Germline-derived CDR1 and CDR2 are LGHDT and YNNKEL (reference sequence). The V segment lost 4 bases and the J segment 9 bases; nucleotides outside the gene matches: 12. As DNA, the CDR3 is TGTGCCAGCAGCCTGTGGAGTAGCGGGAGTGTGGCCCAGTACTTC. Translation: CASSLWSSGSVAQYF.

This clonotype has a count of ten or more. The chain links TRBV4-3 to TRBJ2-5, with D perhaps TRBD2 (6 bases). Germline V gene sequence: CDR1 LGHNA, CDR2 YSLEER. The germline V and J ends were trimmed by 0 bases and 7 bases, with 12 bases remaining between them. This CDR3 comprises 14 residues. This CDR3 is CASSQDTGTLTQYF. As DNA, the CDR3 is TGCGCCAGCAGCCAAGATACGGGGACTTTGACCCAGTACTTC.

The table lists this clonotype with a few counts. The chain links TRBV28 to TRBJ2-2; 8 nucleotides line up with TRBD2. In germline, CDR1 is MDHEN, CDR2 SYDVKM. The V segment lost 3 bases and the J segment 7 bases; nucleotides outside the gene matches: 7. This CDR3 contains 15 residues. The CDR3 loop is CASSLVGGAFGELFF. DNA for the CDR3: TGTGCCAGCAGTTTGGTCGGGGGGGCGTTCGGGGAGCTGTTTTTT.

The chain couples TRBV13 to TRBJ2-2; a possible D gene is TRBD2 (5 bases). V was cut by 5 bases and J by 7 bases, with 20 bases left in between. This CDR3 is built from 16 residues. In germline, CDR1 is PRHDT, CDR2 FYEKMQ (reference sequence). CDR3 loop: CASSPPRREFFGELFF. CDR3 coding DNA: TGTGCCAGCAGCCCTCCCCGACGGGAATTCTTCGGGGAGCTGTTTTTT.

The rearrangement links TRBV28 to TRBJ2-7; 13 nucleotides match TRBD2. V trimming: 5 bases; J trimming: 5 bases; junction bases outside the gene matches: 6. The CDR3 loop spans 15 amino acids. Germline CDR1 is MDHEN and CDR2 is SYDVKM. This chain's CDR3 is CASSLAGLAGDEQYF. For the CDR3, the DNA is TGTGCCAGCAGTCTCGCCGGACTAGCGGGAGACGAGCAGTACTTC.

This clonotype was seen repeatedly, ten times or more. The gene calls are TRBV11-2 and TRBJ2-1, with 11 bases aligning to TRBD2. Trimming took 10 bases from V and 6 from J; bases not matched to a gene: 14. Germline V gene data show CDR1 as SGHAT and CDR2 as FQNNGV. The CDR3 runs to 16 residues. The CDR3 bases are TGTGCCACACGGACCTTAGCGGGGGGGAAGCGCAATGAGCAGTTCTTC. This sequence encodes CATRTLAGGKRNEQFF.

This clonotype was observed at least ten times. The rearrangement uses TRBV15 and TRBJ1-2, with TRBD1 matching 7 bases. Trimming removed 11 bases from V and 2 bases from J; junction bases left unmatched: 8. CDR3 length: 13 residues. Germline V gene sequence: CDR1 LNHNV, CDR2 YYDKDF (reference sequence). As DNA, the CDR3 is TGTGCCTCCAACCGGGACAGAAACTATGGCTACACCTTC. It translates to CASNRDRNYGYTF.

This chain connects TRBV23-1 to TRBJ2-2; TRBD2 aligns across 9 bases. TRBV23-1 is placed among ORFs of uncertain function. This CDR3 is 15 amino acids long. V shed 6 bases and J 6 bases; nucleotides not matched to a gene: 8. The CDR3 sequence is CASRIRREGPGELFF. For the CDR3, the DNA is TGCGCCAGCAGGATTAGGCGGGAGGGGCCCGGGGAGCTGTTTTTT.

A note on this clonotype: Since a much larger clone is just one base distant, this may be a read error. The V call is TRBV18, the J call TRBJ1-1, with D perhaps TRBD1 (5 bases). The CDR3 contains 15 residues. V gave up 5 bases and J gave up 5 bases, with 18 bases separating them. Per the germline V gene, CDR1 is KGHSH and CDR2 is LQKENI. CDR3 in amino acids: CASSRHGGEGTEAFF. DNA of the CDR3: TGTGCCAGCTCAAGACATGGAGGGGAGGGTACTGAAGCTTTCTTT. Full variable domain (rest looked up from reference TRBV18 and TRBJ1-1): NAGVMQNPRHLVRRRGQEARLRCSPMKGHSHVYWYRQLPEEGLKFMVYLQKENIIDESGMPKERFSAEFPKEGPSILRIQQVVRGDSAAYFCASSRHGGEGTEAFFGQGTRLTVV.